The source of this TCR beta chain is a study of cytomegalovirus exposure and HLA in healthy donors. The wider study: When about 400 donors were genotyped, about 80% of them were found to fall in the Caucasian-associated ancestry cluster.

Germline V gene lookup returns CDR1 KGHSH and CDR2 LQKENI. The CDR3 spans 13 residues. Trimming cost V 4 bases and J 0 bases, with 4 bases left between them. The PCR had 60 Vbeta and 13 Jbeta primers. This table comes from immunoSEQ multiplex PCR, and its TCRdb copy is limited to in-frame clones, with some not included. The sample lists 150,000 to 200,000 clones; under 80% were seen once. Whole-study results and caveats: Sequence variants that were highly shared formed a cluster that was likely a sequencing artifact. From TCR beta sequences, most subjects' HLA-A and HLA-B alleles were reportedly predicted accurately.

Comments on this clone: The target antigen is unknown.

This chain uses TRBV18 with TRBJ1-5, with D uncertain. Sequenced sample: PBMCs. This clonotype originated in a female donor in good health and CMV-seronegative. The DNA for the CDR3 is TGTGCCAGCTCACGAGTTAGCAATCAGCCCCAGCATTTT. Translating it yields CASSRVSNQPQHF.